This T cell receptor (beta chain) was obtained from a study of technical replicates of blood from a few donors. The assay was immunoSEQ multiplex PCR, and TCRdb's table has in-frame clones only and misses some. The table lists more than 70,000 clones, roughly 96% of them singletons. Germline-derived CDR1 and CDR2 are MNHNS and SASEGT. The ends were cut back, 1 base at V and 2 bases at J, with 11 bases in the middle. The CDR3 sequence is 15 residues long. Material for sequencing was T cells isolated from PBMCs. The J gene is TRBJ1-2, the V gene TRBV6-1; maybe TRBD1 (5 bases). The TCR sequence derives from a human donor in good health. CDR3 DNA: TGTGCCAGCAGTGAAGGCCCAGGGTCCAACTATGGCTACACCTTC. Its protein is CASSEGPGSNYGYTF.